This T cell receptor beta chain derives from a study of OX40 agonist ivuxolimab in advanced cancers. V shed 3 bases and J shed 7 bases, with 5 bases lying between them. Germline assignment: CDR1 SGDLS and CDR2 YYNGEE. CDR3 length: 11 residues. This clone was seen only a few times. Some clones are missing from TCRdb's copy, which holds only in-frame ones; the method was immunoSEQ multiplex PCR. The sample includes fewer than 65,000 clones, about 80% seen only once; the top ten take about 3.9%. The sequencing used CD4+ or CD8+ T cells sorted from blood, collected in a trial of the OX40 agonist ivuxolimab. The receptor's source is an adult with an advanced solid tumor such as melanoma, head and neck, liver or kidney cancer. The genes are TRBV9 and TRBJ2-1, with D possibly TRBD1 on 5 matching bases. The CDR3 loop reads CASSDRNEQFF. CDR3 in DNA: TGTGCCAGCAGCGACAGGAATGAGCAGTTCTTC.